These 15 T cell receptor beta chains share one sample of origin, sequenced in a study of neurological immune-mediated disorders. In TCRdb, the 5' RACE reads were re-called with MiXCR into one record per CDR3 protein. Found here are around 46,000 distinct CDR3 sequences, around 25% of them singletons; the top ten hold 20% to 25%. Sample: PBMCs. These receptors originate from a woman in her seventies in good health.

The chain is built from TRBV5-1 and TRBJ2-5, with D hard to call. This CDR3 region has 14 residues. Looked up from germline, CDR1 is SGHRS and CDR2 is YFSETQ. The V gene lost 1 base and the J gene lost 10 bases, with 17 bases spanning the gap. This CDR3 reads CASSLTQPQDNQYF. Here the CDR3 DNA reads TGCGCCAGCAGCTTGACACAGCCCCAAGATAACCAGTACTTC.

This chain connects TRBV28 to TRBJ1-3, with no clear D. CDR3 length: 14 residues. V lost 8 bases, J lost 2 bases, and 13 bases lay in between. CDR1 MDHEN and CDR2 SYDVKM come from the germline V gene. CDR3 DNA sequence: TGTGCCAGCTACACGTGGGGAACTGGAAACACCATATATTTT. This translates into CASYTWGTGNTIYF.

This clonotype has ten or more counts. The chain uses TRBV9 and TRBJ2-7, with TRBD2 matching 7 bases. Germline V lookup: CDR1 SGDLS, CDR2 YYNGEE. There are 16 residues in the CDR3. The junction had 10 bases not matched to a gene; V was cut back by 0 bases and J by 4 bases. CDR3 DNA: TGTGCCAGCAGCGTAGGCCTACTAGCGACCACTTACGAGCAGTACTTC. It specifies CASSVGLLATTYEQYF.

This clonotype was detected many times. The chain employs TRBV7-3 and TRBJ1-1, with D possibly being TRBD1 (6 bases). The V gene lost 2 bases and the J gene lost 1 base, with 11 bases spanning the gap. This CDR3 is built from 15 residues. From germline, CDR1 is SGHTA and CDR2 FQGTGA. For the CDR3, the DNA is TGTGCCAGCAGCTTACTCCCGGGACAGAACACTGAAGCTTTCTTT. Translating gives CASSLLPGQNTEAFF.

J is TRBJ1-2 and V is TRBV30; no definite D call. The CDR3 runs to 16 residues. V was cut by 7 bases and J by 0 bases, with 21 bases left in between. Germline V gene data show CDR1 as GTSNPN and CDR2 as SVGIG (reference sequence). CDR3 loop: CAFTYLEHFPNYGYTF. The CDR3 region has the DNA TGTGCCTTCACCTATCTGGAGCATTTCCCTAACTATGGCTACACCTTC.

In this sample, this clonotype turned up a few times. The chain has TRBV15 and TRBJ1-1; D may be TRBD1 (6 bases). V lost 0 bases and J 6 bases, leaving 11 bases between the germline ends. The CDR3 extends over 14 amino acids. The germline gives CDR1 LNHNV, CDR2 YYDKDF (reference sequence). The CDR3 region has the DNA TGTGCCACCAGCAGAGATCCCGGACAGTCTGAAGCTTTCTTT. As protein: CATSRDPGQSEAFF.

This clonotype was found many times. CDR3 coding DNA: TGTGCCCAGCATCGGCAGCGGGGGGCTAGCGGGAGTTACGAGCAGTACTTC. This translates into CAQHRQRGASGSYEQYF. V and J are TRBV7-2 and TRBJ2-7; the match to TRBD2 covers 10 bases. V was clipped by 11 bases and J by 4 bases; unmatched bases: 20. Germline V gives CDR1 SGHTA, CDR2 FQGNSA. The CDR3 totals 17 residues.

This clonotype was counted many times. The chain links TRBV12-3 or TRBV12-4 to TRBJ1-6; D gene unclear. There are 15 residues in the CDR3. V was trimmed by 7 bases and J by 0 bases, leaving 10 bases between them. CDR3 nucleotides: TGTGCCAGCACCCCAGCGAGCTCCTATAATTCACCCCTCCACTTT. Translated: CASTPASSYNSPLHF.

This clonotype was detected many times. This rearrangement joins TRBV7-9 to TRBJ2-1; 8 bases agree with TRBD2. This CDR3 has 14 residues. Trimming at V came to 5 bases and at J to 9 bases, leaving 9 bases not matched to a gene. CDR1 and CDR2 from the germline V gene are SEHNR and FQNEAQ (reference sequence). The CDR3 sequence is CASSPRGLVGEQFF. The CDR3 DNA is TGTGCCAGCAGCCCGAGGGGACTAGTCGGTGAGCAGTTCTTC. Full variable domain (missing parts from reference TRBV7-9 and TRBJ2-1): DTGVSQNPRHKITKRGQNVTFRCDPISEHNRLYWYRQTLGQGPEFLTYFQNEAQLEKSRLLSDRFSAERPKGSFSTLEIQRTEQGDSAMYLCASSPRGLVGEQFFGPGTRLTVL.

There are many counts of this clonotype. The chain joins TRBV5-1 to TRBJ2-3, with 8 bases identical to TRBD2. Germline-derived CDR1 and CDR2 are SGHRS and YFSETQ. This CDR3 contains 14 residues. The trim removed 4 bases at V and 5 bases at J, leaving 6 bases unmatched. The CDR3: CASSPAGAVDTQYF. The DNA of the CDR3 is TGCGCCAGCAGCCCAGCGGGGGCCGTAGATACGCAGTATTTT.

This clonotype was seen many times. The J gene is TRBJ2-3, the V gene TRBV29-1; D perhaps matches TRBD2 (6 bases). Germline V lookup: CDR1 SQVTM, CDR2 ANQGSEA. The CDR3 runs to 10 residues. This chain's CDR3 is CVTGGDTQYF. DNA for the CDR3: TGCGTGACTGGAGGGGATACGCAGTATTTT.

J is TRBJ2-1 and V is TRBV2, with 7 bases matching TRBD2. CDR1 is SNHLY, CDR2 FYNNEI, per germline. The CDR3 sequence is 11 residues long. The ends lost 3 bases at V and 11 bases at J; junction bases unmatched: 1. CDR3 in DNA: TGTGCCAGCAGTGACGGGGGGAAGCAGTTCTTC. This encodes CASSDGGKQFF. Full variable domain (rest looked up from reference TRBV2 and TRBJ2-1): EPEVTQTPSHQVTQMGQEVILRCVPISNHLYFYWYRQILGQKVEFLVSFYNNEISEKSEIFDDQFSVERPDGSNFTLKIRSTKLEDSAMYFCASSDGGKQFFGPGTRLTVL.

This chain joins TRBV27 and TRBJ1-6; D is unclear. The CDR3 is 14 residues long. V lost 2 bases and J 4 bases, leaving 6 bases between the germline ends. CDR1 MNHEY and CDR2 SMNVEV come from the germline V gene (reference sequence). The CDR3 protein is CASSLNGYNSPLHF. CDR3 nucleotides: TGTGCCAGCAGTTTAAATGGATATAATTCACCCCTCCACTTT.

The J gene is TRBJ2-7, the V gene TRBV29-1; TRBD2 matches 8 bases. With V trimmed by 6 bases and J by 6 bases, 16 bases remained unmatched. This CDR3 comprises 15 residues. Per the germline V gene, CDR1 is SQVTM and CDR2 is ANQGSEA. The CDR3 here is CSVMKLAGVEGEQYF. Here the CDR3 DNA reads TGCAGCGTGATGAAGCTAGCGGGCGTCGAGGGCGAGCAGTACTTC.

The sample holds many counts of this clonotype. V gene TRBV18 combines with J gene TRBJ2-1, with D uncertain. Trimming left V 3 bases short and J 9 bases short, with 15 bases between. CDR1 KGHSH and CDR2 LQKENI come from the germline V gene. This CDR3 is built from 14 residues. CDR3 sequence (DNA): TGTGCCAGCTCACCCCAGTACGCAGAAGGTGAGCAGTTCTTC. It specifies CASSPQYAEGEQFF.